This TCR beta chain was identified in a study of cytomegalovirus exposure and HLA in healthy donors. This CDR3 has 12 residues. Germline V gene lookup returns CDR1 MNHNY and CDR2 SVGAGI (reference sequence). To note about this clone: A read error may account for a junction end that differs from germline.

Both 60 Vbeta primers and 13 Jbeta primers went into the PCR. Measured with immunoSEQ multiplex PCR; TCRdb has only the in-frame clones, and not every one. The repertoire consists of about 77,000 clones, with 70% to 80% occurring once and the leading ten covering approximately 3.7%. The donors (healthy individuals) were bone marrow donors. Sequencing was carried out using PBMCs. This clonotype was sampled from a man aged 40-55 years in good health and CMV-seronegative. J is TRBJ2-1 and V is TRBV6-6, with 9 bases that match TRBD1. CDR3 amino acids: CASSYSTGGELF. CDR3 in DNA: TGTGCCAGCAGTTACTCGACAGGGGGGGAGCTCTTC.